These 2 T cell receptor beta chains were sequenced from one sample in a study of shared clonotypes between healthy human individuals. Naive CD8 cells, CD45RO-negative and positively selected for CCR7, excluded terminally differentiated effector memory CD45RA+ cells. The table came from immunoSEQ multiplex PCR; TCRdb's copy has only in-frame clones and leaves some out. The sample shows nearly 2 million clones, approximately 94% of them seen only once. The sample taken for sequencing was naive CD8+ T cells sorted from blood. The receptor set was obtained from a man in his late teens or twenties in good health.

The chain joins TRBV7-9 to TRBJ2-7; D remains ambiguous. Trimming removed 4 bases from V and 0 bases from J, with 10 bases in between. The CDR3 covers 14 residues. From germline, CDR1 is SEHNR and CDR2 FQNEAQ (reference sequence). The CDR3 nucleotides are TGTGCCAGCAGCTCGACGGAGAGCTCCTACGAGCAGTACTTC. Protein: CASSSTESSYEQYF. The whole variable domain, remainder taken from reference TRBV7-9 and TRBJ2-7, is DTGVSQNPRHKITKRGQNVTFRCDPISEHNRLYWYRQTLGQGPEFLTYFQNEAQLEKSRLLSDRFSAERPKGSFSTLEIQRTEQGDSAMYLCASSSTESSYEQYFGPGTRLTVT.

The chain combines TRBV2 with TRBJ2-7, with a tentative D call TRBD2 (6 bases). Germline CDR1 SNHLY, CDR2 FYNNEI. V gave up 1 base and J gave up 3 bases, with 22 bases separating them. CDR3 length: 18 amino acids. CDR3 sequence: CASSEGGPYGSVGYEQYF. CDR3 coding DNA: TGTGCCAGCAGTGAAGGGGGCCCCTACGGGAGTGTAGGCTACGAGCAGTACTTC.